One sample yielded the 30 T cell receptor beta chains listed below, sequenced in a study of OX40 agonist ivuxolimab in advanced cancers. TCRdb's copy holds only in-frame clones and misses some; the assay was immunoSEQ multiplex PCR. The sample contains about 81,000 clones, 88% of which appear only once. Here the sequenced sample was CD4+ or CD8+ T cells sorted from blood, taken in a trial of the OX40 agonist ivuxolimab. Every receptor here comes from an adult with an advanced solid tumor such as melanoma, head and neck, liver or kidney cancer.

The V gene is TRBV19, the J gene TRBJ1-3; no firm D call. The CDR3 has 13 amino acids. Trimming shortened V by 11 bases and J by 9 bases, and 20 bases separated the two germline ends. Germline V lookup: CDR1 LNHDA, CDR2 SQIVND (reference sequence). This CDR3 is CARVRLGFGTIYF. The CDR3, as DNA: TGTGCCCGTGTCCGGCTGGGGTTTGGCACCATATATTTT.

The chain has TRBV2 and TRBJ1-2; perhaps TRBD1 as D (5 bases). This CDR3 has 13 residues. CDR1 is SNHLY, CDR2 FYNNEI, per germline. Trimming pared 5 bases from V and 3 bases from J, leaving 10 bases between. In DNA form, the CDR3 reads TGTGCCAGCAGTTACATGGGGGACTATGGCTACACCTTC. Residues: CASSYMGDYGYTF.

This clone was found once. The chain combines TRBV5-5 with TRBJ2-7; possible D gene TRBD2, 7 bases. Germline V gene sequence: CDR1 SGHKS, CDR2 YYEKEE (reference sequence). V lost 5 bases, J lost 3 bases, and 18 bases lay in between. The CDR3 loop spans 15 amino acids. The DNA for the CDR3 is TGTGCCAGCAGTTCCAGGTGGGGGGGCGACTACGAGCAGTACTTC. This encodes CASSSRWGGDYEQYF.

The chain uses TRBV7-2 and TRBJ1-5; D remains unclear. Germline V CDR1 and CDR2: SGHTA, FQGNSA. Trimming cost V 5 bases and J 7 bases, with 9 bases left between them. The CDR3 is 12 amino acids. The CDR3 nucleotides are TGTGCCAGCAGCCGAGATCAGCAGCCCCAGCATTTT. Its translation: CASSRDQQPQHF. The full variable domain, its missing parts supplied by reference TRBV7-2 and TRBJ1-5, is GAGVSQSPSNKVTEKGKDVELRCDPISGHTALYWYRQSLGQGLEFLIYFQGNSAPDKSGLPSDRFSAERTGGSVSTLTIQRTQQEDSAVYLCASSRDQQPQHFGDGTRLSIL.

The chain is built from TRBV19 and TRBJ1-2, with a possible D match to TRBD1 (5 bases). This CDR3 has 17 amino acids. Germline V gene data show CDR1 as LNHDA and CDR2 as SQIVND (reference sequence). V was clipped by 7 bases and J by 7 bases, with 28 bases between them. The CDR3 DNA reads TGTGCCAGTAATACTTTGGACAACAAAGGAATACTAAGTGGCTACACCTTC. This encodes CASNTLDNKGILSGYTF.

This chain joins TRBV9 and TRBJ1-4, with D maybe TRBD1 (5 bases). This CDR3 is 14 amino acids long. The V and J ends lost 3 bases and 6 bases respectively, with 12 bases between them. Germline V lookup: CDR1 SGDLS, CDR2 YYNGEE. The CDR3 is CASSAGGRDEKLFF. In DNA form, the CDR3 reads TGTGCCAGCAGCGCCGGGGGGAGGGATGAAAAACTGTTTTTT.

This rearrangement joins TRBV10-3 to TRBJ1-2; D unclear. Between the trimmed V and J ends, which lost 5 bases and 6 bases, there was a span of 22 bases. CDR1 is ENHRY, CDR2 SYGVKD, per germline. There are 16 residues in the CDR3. The CDR3, as DNA: TGTGCCATCAGTCCCTTCGTCGTGGTTGTGCTGGATGGCTACACCTTC. Protein sequence: CAISPFVVVVLDGYTF.

The chain links TRBV2 to TRBJ2-1; 8 bases match TRBD1. J gave up 6 bases and V 7 bases, and 2 bases lay outside the gene matches. CDR3 length equals 12 residues. The V gene's germline CDR1 is SNHLY and CDR2 FYNNEI. The CDR3 here is CASNGQGNEQFF. CDR3 DNA: TGTGCCAGCAACGGACAGGGCAATGAGCAGTTCTTC.

This chain connects TRBV4-3 to TRBJ1-6, with D maybe TRBD1 (5 bases). Germline assignment: CDR1 LGHNA and CDR2 YSLEER. The V end lost 0 bases, the J end lost 6 bases, and 9 bases lay between the germline ends. The CDR3 has 15 amino acids. The chain's CDR3 is CASSQDRGVNSPLHF. CDR3 in DNA: TGCGCCAGCAGCCAAGATCGGGGGGTTAATTCACCCCTCCACTTT.

This clone was observed a few times. This chain connects TRBV10-2 to TRBJ1-2, with unresolved D. The V end was cut by 6 bases, the J end by 5 bases, with 10 bases between. CDR1 WSHSY and CDR2 SAAADI come from the germline V gene. The CDR3 is 12 amino acids. The CDR3 DNA reads as TGCGCCAGCAGGACGGGAGAGTATGGCTACACCTTC. Translating gives CASRTGEYGYTF.

The count of this clone is one. The rearrangement links TRBV7-2 to TRBJ1-2; D uncertain. Germline V gene data show CDR1 as SGHTA and CDR2 as FQGNSA. V was cut by 5 bases and J by 6 bases, with 10 bases left in between. This CDR3 has 12 residues. The DNA for the CDR3 is TGTGCCAGCAGCCCCCCTCCTCATGGCTACACCTTC. Protein product: CASSPPPHGYTF.

This clone was seen only a few times. This chain uses TRBV2 with TRBJ2-2, with 9 bases matching TRBD1. This CDR3 is built from 15 residues. The V segment lost 4 bases and the J segment 6 bases; nucleotides outside the gene matches: 6. Germline V gene lookup returns CDR1 SNHLY and CDR2 FYNNEI. As DNA, the CDR3 is TGTGCCAGCAGTGGACAGGGGGATAAGGCCGGGGAGCTGTTTTTT. Residues: CASSGQGDKAGELFF.

The V gene is TRBV5-6, the J gene TRBJ1-2; 9 nucleotides line up with TRBD1. The CDR3 has 15 amino acids. Looked up from germline, CDR1 is SGHDT and CDR2 is YYEEEE. The J segment lost 2 bases and the V segment lost 3 bases, leaving 5 bases of the junction unmatched. CDR3 amino acids: CASSYRDRVNYGYTF. The CDR3 region has the DNA TGTGCCAGCAGCTACCGGGACAGGGTGAACTATGGCTACACCTTC.

This chain uses TRBV4-3 with TRBJ1-5; D gene ambiguous. The V and J ends lost 4 bases and 6 bases respectively, with 19 bases between them. Germline assignment: CDR1 LGHNA and CDR2 YSLEER. The CDR3 has 16 residues. CDR3 protein: CASSPQISQSGQPQHF. The CDR3 nucleotides are TGCGCCAGCAGCCCCCAAATCTCCCAATCCGGTCAGCCCCAGCATTTT.

The CDR3: CASSHGDRYSGNTIYF. CDR3 in DNA: TGTGCCAGCAGCCATGGGGACAGGTACTCTGGAAACACCATATATTTT. This chain connects TRBV4-2 to TRBJ1-3, with 8 bases fitting TRBD1. CDR3 length equals 16 residues. V lost 3 bases to trimming and J lost 0 bases; unmatched junction nucleotides: 4. Germline V lookup: CDR1 LGHNA, CDR2 YNFKEQ.

This chain connects TRBV7-9 to TRBJ1-2; D is uncertain. Germline V lookup: CDR1 SEHNR, CDR2 FQNEAQ (reference sequence). The CDR3 is 10 amino acids. CDR3 amino acids: CAVPGYGYTF. The CDR3 nucleotides read TGTGCTGTCCCGGGCTATGGCTACACCTTC.

In this sample, this clone turned up once. The V and J genes are TRBV10-3 and TRBJ2-5, with a possible D match to TRBD2 (6 bases). Germline V gene lookup returns CDR1 ENHRY and CDR2 SYGVKD. This CDR3 region has 17 residues. V dropped 4 bases and J dropped 2 bases, with 20 bases sitting between them. In nucleotides, the CDR3 is TGTGCCATCAGTGGAACTAGTGGGGGGTCGCGGCAAGAGACCCAGTACTTC. Encoded protein: CAISGTSGGSRQETQYF.

This rearrangement joins TRBV5-5 to TRBJ2-3, with D maybe TRBD2 (7 bases). The CDR3 spans 15 residues. V lost 5 bases and J lost 4, with 17 bases in between. Per germline, CDR1 SGHKS and CDR2 YYEKEE (reference sequence). Here the CDR3 reads CASRVGLGGPDTQYF. CDR3 DNA sequence: TGTGCCAGCAGAGTCGGATTGGGGGGGCCAGATACGCAGTATTTT. Filled out from reference TRBV5-5 and TRBJ2-3, the complete variable domain reads DAGVTQSPTHLIKTRGQQVTLRCSPISGHKSVSWYQQVLGQGPQFIFQYYEKEERGRGNFPDRFSARQFPNYSSELNVNALLLGDSALYLCASRVGLGGPDTQYFGPGTRLTVL.

The rearrangement links TRBV5-8 to TRBJ2-3; TRBD1 matches 7 bases. The germline gives CDR1 SGHTS, CDR2 YDEGEE. Trimming at V came to 2 bases and at J to 2 bases, leaving 5 bases not matched to a gene. The CDR3 has 15 residues. The CDR3 loop is CASSFGDSYTDTQYF. DNA for the CDR3: TGTGCCAGCAGCTTTGGGGACAGCTACACAGATACGCAGTATTTT.

V is TRBV5-4 and J is TRBJ1-1; TRBD1 might be the D (6 bases). This CDR3 has 13 amino acids. Between the trimmed V and J ends, which lost 4 bases and 1 base, there was a span of 8 bases. Per the germline V gene, CDR1 is SGHNT and CDR2 is YYREEE (reference sequence). The chain's CDR3 is CASSRDTNTEAFF. The CDR3 bases are TGTGCCAGCAGCCGGGACACGAACACTGAAGCTTTCTTT.

In nucleotides, the CDR3 is TGTGCCAGCAGCCATACAGGGAAGGACCACGAGCAGTACTTC. It yields the protein CASSHTGKDHEQYF. The rearrangement joins TRBV4-2 to TRBJ2-7; weak D call: TRBD1 (6 bases). The CDR3 runs 14 residues. V shed 3 bases and J shed 5 bases, with 14 bases lying between them. The germline CDR1 and CDR2 sequences are LGHNA and YNFKEQ.

The V and J genes are TRBV29-1 and TRBJ2-3; 8 bases align to TRBD2. Germline-derived CDR1 and CDR2 are SQVTM and ANQGSEA. This CDR3 contains 15 residues. The V and J ends lost 4 bases and 2 bases, in that order; junction bases with no gene match: 8. The CDR3 here is CSVVGGGKSTDTQYF. CDR3 DNA sequence: TGCAGCGTTGTGGGCGGGGGGAAGTCCACAGATACGCAGTATTTT.

This clone was recorded once. The chain is built from TRBV29-1 and TRBJ2-1; 7 bases line up with TRBD2. Losses at the gene ends were 3 bases for V and 8 bases for J; bases not matched to a gene: 7. The CDR3 length is 13 residues. The germline CDR1 and CDR2 sequences are SQVTM and ANQGSEA. CDR3 in DNA: TGCAGCGTTGATAGGGAGGGGCGGGATGAGCAGTTCTTC. Translating gives CSVDREGRDEQFF.

This clone was counted between two and nine times. The chain carries TRBV7-8 and TRBJ2-5; TRBD1 might be the D (6 bases). The CDR3 has 19 amino acids. V was trimmed by 1 base and J by 7 bases, leaving 28 bases between them. Germline-derived CDR1 and CDR2 are SGHVS and FQNEAQ. The CDR3 here is CASSLVRLVGAGEEGTQYF. Here the CDR3 DNA reads TGTGCCAGCAGCTTAGTTAGGCTAGTGGGGGCCGGTGAGGAAGGGACCCAGTACTTC.

This clone was seen a single time. V is TRBV7-3 and J is TRBJ2-5; unclear D gene. Germline V CDR1 and CDR2: SGHTA, FQGTGA. This CDR3 is 13 amino acids long. V lost 5 bases and J lost 2, with 9 bases in between. The CDR3 coding sequence is TGTGCCAGCAGCCCCAAGGATCAAGAGACCCAGTACTTC. It is translated as CASSPKDQETQYF.

The chain combines TRBV6-5 with TRBJ2-1; TRBD2 matches 10 bases. In germline, CDR1 is MNHEY, CDR2 SVGAGI. J lost 7 bases, V lost 2 bases, and 5 bases had no gene match. CDR3 length: 15 amino acids. The CDR3 nucleotides read TGTGCCAGCAGTTACAGCGGGGGGGCAGGGAATGAGCAGTTCTTC. It yields the protein CASSYSGGAGNEQFF.

This clone came up once. Since no conserved phenylalanine or tryptophan closes the CDR3, a read error is the likely cause. CDR3 protein: CASSLTGNSPLHL. In nucleotides, the CDR3 is TGTGCCAGCAGTCTGACAGGAAATTCACCCCTCCACCTT. The chain combines TRBV6-5 with TRBJ1-6; maybe TRBD1 (6 bases). The CDR3 runs to 13 residues. Trimming cost V 5 bases and J 7 bases, with 9 bases left between them. The germline V gene encodes CDR1 MNHEY and CDR2 SVGAGI.

The chain employs TRBV7-3 and TRBJ2-5, with D possibly being TRBD2 (6 bases). The CDR3 has 13 residues. The V end was cut by 2 bases, the J end by 5 bases, with 9 bases between. CDR1 and CDR2 from the germline V gene are SGHTA and FQGTGA. The CDR3 DNA reads TGTGCCAGCAGCTTAGGGGGGTCGGAGACCCAGTACTTC. This sequence encodes CASSLGGSETQYF.

This clone was found once. This chain joins TRBV6-5 and TRBJ2-5, with D perhaps given as TRBD1 or TRBD2 (5 bases each). The CDR3 loop spans 15 amino acids. CDR1 MNHEY and CDR2 SVGAGI come from the germline V gene. Trimming removed 6 bases at V and 5 bases at J, with 19 bases between. The DNA of the CDR3 is TGTGCCAGCAGCTTAACGGGAACCCCAGGGGAGACCCAGTACTTC. Amino acid sequence: CASSLTGTPGETQYF.

This CDR3 reads CASTTGGNTEAFF. DNA of the CDR3: TGTGCCAGCACAACAGGGGGCAACACTGAAGCTTTCTTT. This chain uses TRBV6-5 with TRBJ1-1; 9 bases agree with TRBD1. V was clipped by 7 bases and J by 2 bases; unmatched bases: 2. This CDR3 comprises 13 residues. CDR1 is MNHEY, CDR2 SVGAGI, per germline.